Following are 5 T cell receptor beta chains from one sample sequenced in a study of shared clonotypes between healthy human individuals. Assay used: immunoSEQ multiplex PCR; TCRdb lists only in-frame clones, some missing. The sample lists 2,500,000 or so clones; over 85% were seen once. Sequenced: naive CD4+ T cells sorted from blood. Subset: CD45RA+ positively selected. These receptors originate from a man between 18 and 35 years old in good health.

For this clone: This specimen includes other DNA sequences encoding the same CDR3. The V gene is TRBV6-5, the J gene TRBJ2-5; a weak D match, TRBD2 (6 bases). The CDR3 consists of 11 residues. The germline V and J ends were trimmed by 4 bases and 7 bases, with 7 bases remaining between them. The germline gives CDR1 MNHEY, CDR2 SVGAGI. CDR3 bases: TGTGCCAGCAGTTCAGCGGGGACCCAGTACTTC. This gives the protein CASSSAGTQYF.

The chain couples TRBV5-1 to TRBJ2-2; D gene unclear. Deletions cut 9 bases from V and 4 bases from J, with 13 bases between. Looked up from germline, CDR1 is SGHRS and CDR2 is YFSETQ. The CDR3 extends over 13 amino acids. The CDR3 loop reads CATQLRATGELFF. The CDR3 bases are TGCGCCACACAGCTACGGGCCACCGGGGAGCTGTTTTTT. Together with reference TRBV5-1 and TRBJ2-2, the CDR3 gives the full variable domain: KAGVTQTPRYLIKTRGQQVTLSCSPISGHRSVSWYQQTPGQGLQFLFEYFSETQRNKGNFPGRFSGRQFSNSRSEMNVSTLELGDSALYLCATQLRATGELFFGEGSRLTVL.

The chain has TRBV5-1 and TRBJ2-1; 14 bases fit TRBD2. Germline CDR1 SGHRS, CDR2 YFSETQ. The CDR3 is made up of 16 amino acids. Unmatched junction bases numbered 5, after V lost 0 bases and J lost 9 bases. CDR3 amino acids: CASSLGGLAGVSEQFF. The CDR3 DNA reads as TGCGCCAGCAGCTTGGGGGGACTAGCGGGAGTTAGTGAGCAGTTCTTC.

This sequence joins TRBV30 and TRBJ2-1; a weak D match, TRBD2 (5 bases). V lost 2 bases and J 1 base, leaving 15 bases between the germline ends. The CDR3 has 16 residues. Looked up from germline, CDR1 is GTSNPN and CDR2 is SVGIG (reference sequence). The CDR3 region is CAWSPGKIGSYNEQFF. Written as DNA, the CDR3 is TGTGCCTGGAGTCCCGGGAAAATCGGATCCTACAATGAGCAGTTCTTC.

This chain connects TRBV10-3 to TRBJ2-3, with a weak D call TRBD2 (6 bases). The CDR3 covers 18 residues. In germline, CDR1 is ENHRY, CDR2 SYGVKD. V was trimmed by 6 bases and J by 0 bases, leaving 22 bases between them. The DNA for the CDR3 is TGTGCCATCAGCGAGGATATGGGCGGAGGGCCTAGCACAGATACGCAGTATTTT. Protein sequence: CAISEDMGGGPSTDTQYF.